Listed here are 32 T cell receptor beta chains from one sample, sequenced in a study of blood T cell repertoires in COVID-19. TCRdb keeps only in-frame clones here, not all; method: immunoSEQ multiplex PCR. The sample lists some 130,000 clones, more than 85% seen once, with about 4.5% in the top ten. What was sequenced was peripheral blood. Source of these receptors: a man aged 55 to 70 with COVID-19, enrolled during active disease.

The chain uses TRBV7-9 and TRBJ1-1, with D tentatively TRBD1 (5 bases). The germline V gene has CDR1 SEHNR and CDR2 FQNEAQ (reference sequence). V lost 4 bases to trimming and J lost 5 bases, with 14 bases between them. This CDR3 region has 14 residues. CDR3 nucleotide sequence: TGTGCCAGCAGCTCCCAGGGCGAGGAAACTGAAGCTTTCTTT. This translates into CASSSQGEETEAFF.

The CDR3 DNA reads as TGTGCCAGTAGCCCCGGGACAGGAGGGGAAAAACTGTTTTTT. It translates to CASSPGTGGEKLFF. This sequence joins TRBV19 and TRBJ1-4; the match to TRBD1 covers 8 bases. The CDR3 length is 14 residues. CDR1 and CDR2 (germline): LNHDA, SQIVND (reference sequence). Trimming cost V 6 bases and J 8 bases; bases outside gene matches: 8.

The chain recombines TRBV11-2 with TRBJ2-1; D gene ambiguous. Germline CDR1 and CDR2: SGHAT and FQNNGV. The length of the CDR3 is 14 residues. V lost 1 base, J lost 3 bases, and 7 bases lay in between. CDR3 bases: TGTGCCAGCAGCTTAGGGCGCGGCTACAATGAGCAGTTCTTC. It yields the protein CASSLGRGYNEQFF.

The V gene is TRBV15, the J gene TRBJ1-1; unclear D gene. V shed 0 bases and J shed 6 bases, with 14 bases lying between them. Germline assignment: CDR1 LNHNV and CDR2 YYDKDF (reference sequence). The CDR3 totals 15 residues. The CDR3 bases are TGTGCCACCAGCAGAGATGAAAATGGAGTGGCTGAAGCTTTCTTT. It yields the protein CATSRDENGVAEAFF.

This rearrangement joins TRBV9 to TRBJ1-6, with D possibly matching TRBD1 (6 bases). Trimming left V 2 bases short and J 7 bases short, with 10 bases between. The CDR3 loop spans 14 amino acids. Germline CDR1 SGDLS, CDR2 YYNGEE. CDR3 nucleotides: TGTGCCAGCAGCGTGTCGGACAGAAATTCACCCCTCCACTTT. Protein product: CASSVSDRNSPLHF.

Here the CDR3 reads CASYPGGGDEKLFF. The CDR3 DNA reads TGTGCCAGCTATCCTGGGGGGGGAGATGAAAAACTGTTTTTT. V usage is TRBV6-5 and J usage is TRBJ1-4; possibly TRBD1 for D (5 bases). V shed 8 bases and J shed 6 bases, with 16 bases lying between them. The CDR3 is 14 residues long. The V gene's germline CDR1 is MNHEY and CDR2 SVGAGI.

CDR3 coding DNA: TGTGCCAGCAGTTTGGACAGAGAAAGATTCAATCAGCCCCAGCATTTT. Its protein product is CASSLDRERFNQPQHF. This chain uses TRBV6-5 with TRBJ1-5, with D possibly being TRBD1 (6 bases). V was trimmed by 4 bases and J by 3 bases, leaving 16 bases between them. CDR3 length: 16 amino acids. CDR1 MNHEY and CDR2 SVGAGI come from the germline V gene.

V gene TRBV6-6 combines with J gene TRBJ1-3; 7 bases align to TRBD1. The length of the CDR3 is 17 residues. V dropped 5 bases and J dropped 0; count of bases not matched to a gene: 10. Germline CDR1 and CDR2: MNHNY and SVGAGI (reference sequence). The CDR3 DNA follows: TGTGCCAGCAGTCCTGAACAGGGGCTCCGCTCTGGAAACACCATATATTTT. It translates to CASSPEQGLRSGNTIYF.

This rearrangement joins TRBV5-1 to TRBJ2-1; maybe TRBD1 (6 bases). The germline gives CDR1 SGHRS, CDR2 YFSETQ. The CDR3 runs to 16 residues. The germline V and J ends were trimmed by 4 bases and 2 bases, with 16 bases remaining between them. The CDR3 sequence is CASSRWGRGTYNEQFF. CDR3 DNA sequence: TGCGCCAGCAGCAGGTGGGGCAGGGGAACCTACAATGAGCAGTTCTTC. Variable domain in full (rest from reference TRBV5-1 and TRBJ2-1): KAGVTQTPRYLIKTRGQQVTLSCSPISGHRSVSWYQQTPGQGLQFLFEYFSETQRNKGNFPGRFSGRQFSNSRSEMNVSTLELGDSALYLCASSRWGRGTYNEQFFGPGTRLTVL.

The chain has TRBV5-1 and TRBJ1-4; 8 nucleotides line up with TRBD1. The CDR3 extends over 15 amino acids. J was trimmed by 0 bases and V by 4 bases; bases with no gene match: 2. The germline V gene encodes CDR1 SGHRS and CDR2 YFSETQ. CDR3 protein: CASSGTGATNEKLFF. Here the CDR3 DNA reads TGCGCCAGCAGCGGGACAGGAGCAACTAATGAAAAACTGTTTTTT.

This chain joins TRBV19 and TRBJ1-1; a weak D match, TRBD1 (6 bases). CDR3 size: 13 residues. V lost 1 base, J lost 8 bases, and 11 bases lay in between. The germline gives CDR1 LNHDA, CDR2 SQIVND (reference sequence). In DNA form, the CDR3 reads TGTGCCAGTAGTATAGGCAGGGGACCAGAAGCTTTCTTT. Encoded protein: CASSIGRGPEAFF. The whole variable domain, remainder taken from reference TRBV19 and TRBJ1-1, is DGGITQSPKYLFRKEGQNVTLSCEQNLNHDAMYWYRQDPGQGLRLIYYSQIVNDFQKGDIAEGYSVSREKKESFPLTVTSAQKNPTAFYLCASSIGRGPEAFFGQGTRLTVV.

This chain links TRBV10-3 with TRBJ1-4, with D hard to call. Germline V gene data show CDR1 as ENHRY and CDR2 as SYGVKD. The CDR3 is made up of 13 amino acids. V gave up 6 bases and J gave up 5 bases, with 10 bases separating them. DNA for the CDR3: TGTGCCATCAGGGCTGACAAGAATGAAAAACTGTTTTTT. It encodes CAIRADKNEKLFF.

The chain uses TRBV30 and TRBJ1-1; D may be TRBD1 (6 bases). The CDR3 length is 15 residues. V was trimmed by 0 bases and J by 1 base, leaving 12 bases between them. The V gene's germline CDR1 is GTSNPN and CDR2 SVGIG (reference sequence). The DNA of the CDR3 is TGTGCCTGGAGTGTGGGTACAGGGAGGAACACTGAAGCTTTCTTT. Its protein is CAWSVGTGRNTEAFF. The full variable domain, rest sourced from reference TRBV30 and TRBJ1-1, is SQTIHQWPATLVQPVGSPLSLECTVEGTSNPNLYWYRQAAGRGLQLLFYSVGIGQISSEVPQNLSASRPQDRQFILSSKKLLLSDSGFYLCAWSVGTGRNTEAFFGQGTRLTVV.

The rearrangement links TRBV6-6 to TRBJ2-1; D remains ambiguous. V was pared by 3 bases and J by 0 bases, with 9 bases between. Germline lookup yields CDR1 MNHNY and CDR2 SVGAGI (reference sequence). CDR3 length equals 15 residues. This CDR3 reads CASSYVSSSYNEQFF. DNA of the CDR3: TGTGCCAGCAGTTATGTAAGTAGCTCCTACAATGAGCAGTTCTTC.

This clone appeared once. This chain links TRBV6-4 with TRBJ1-3; D remains ambiguous. Trimming stripped 0 bases from V and 2 bases from J, with 23 bases between. Germline CDR1 and CDR2: MRHNA and SNTAGT. This CDR3 spans 20 amino acids. CDR3 in amino acids: CASSDSKGRKEKSTGNTIYF. The CDR3 bases are TGTGCCAGCAGTGACTCGAAAGGCAGGAAAGAAAAGTCAACTGGAAACACCATATATTTT.

This chain connects TRBV9 to TRBJ1-2, with TRBD1 matching over 8 bases. The V gene end was trimmed by 6 bases and the J gene end by 5 bases; junction bases not matched to a gene: 6. Per germline, CDR1 SGDLS and CDR2 YYNGEE. There are 13 residues in the CDR3. CDR3 bases: TGTGCCAGCACCGGAGACAGGGGATATGGCTACACCTTC. This encodes CASTGDRGYGYTF.

This clone came up once. V and J are TRBV7-9 and TRBJ2-1; 8 bases line up with TRBD2. This CDR3 has 15 amino acids. CDR1 and CDR2 from the germline V gene are SEHNR and FQNEAQ (reference sequence). The V gene end was trimmed by 1 base and the J gene end by 5 bases; junction bases not matched to a gene: 4. CDR3 DNA sequence: TGTGCCAGCAGCTTAGGCGGGGGGCTTAACAATGAGCAGTTCTTC. Residues: CASSLGGGLNNEQFF.

This chain uses TRBV24-1 with TRBJ1-4; TRBD1 agrees at 9 bases. The germline gives CDR1 KGHDR, CDR2 SFDVKD. The CDR3 runs to 15 residues. Losses at the gene ends were 4 bases for V and 4 bases for J; bases not matched to a gene: 3. The CDR3 here is CATSDPGQGNEKLFF. For the CDR3, the DNA is TGTGCCACCAGTGACCCGGGACAGGGTAATGAAAAACTGTTTTTT.

The J gene is TRBJ1-2, the V gene TRBV29-1; D remains unclear. There are 13 residues in the CDR3. With 2 bases removed from V and 3 bases from J, the gap between germline ends came to 10 bases. CDR1 SQVTM and CDR2 ANQGSEA come from the germline V gene. For the CDR3, the DNA is TGCAGCGTTGAATCCGGGGAGGACTATGGCTACACCTTC. Amino acid sequence: CSVESGEDYGYTF.

The chain is built from TRBV19 and TRBJ1-2, with D perhaps matching TRBD1 (6 bases). V was clipped by 4 bases and J by 13 bases, with 13 bases between them. The CDR3 has 11 residues. The germline V gene has CDR1 LNHDA and CDR2 SQIVND (reference sequence). The CDR3 sequence: CASSTNREGTF. For the CDR3, the DNA is TGTGCCAGTAGTACAAACAGGGAAGGCACCTTC. Complete variable domain (other parts from reference TRBV19 and TRBJ1-2): DGGITQSPKYLFRKEGQNVTLSCEQNLNHDAMYWYRQDPGQGLRLIYYSQIVNDFQKGDIAEGYSVSREKKESFPLTVTSAQKNPTAFYLCASSTNREGTFGSGTRLTVV.

The rearrangement uses TRBV5-1 and TRBJ2-3; tentative D call: TRBD2 (5 bases). Germline-derived CDR1 and CDR2 are SGHRS and YFSETQ. With 1 base removed from V and 2 bases from J, the gap between germline ends came to 14 bases. CDR3 length: 16 residues. CDR3 nucleotides: TGCGCCAGCAGCTTGCCGGACTCCCATTACACAGATACGCAGTATTTT. It yields the protein CASSLPDSHYTDTQYF. Full variable domain (missing parts from reference TRBV5-1 and TRBJ2-3): KAGVTQTPRYLIKTRGQQVTLSCSPISGHRSVSWYQQTPGQGLQFLFEYFSETQRNKGNFPGRFSGRQFSNSRSEMNVSTLELGDSALYLCASSLPDSHYTDTQYFGPGTRLTVL.

J is TRBJ2-7 and V is TRBV27, with 7 bases aligning to TRBD1. The CDR3 totals 14 residues. After removal of 9 bases from V and 0 bases from J, the junction contained 8 bases not matched to a gene. Germline CDR1 is MNHEY and CDR2 is SMNVEV (reference sequence). This CDR3 reads CARGVTGFSYEQYF. The CDR3 region has the DNA TGTGCCAGGGGGGTGACAGGGTTCTCCTACGAGCAGTACTTC.

To note about this clone: The sample contains more than one DNA sequence encoding this CDR3. The chain recombines TRBV28 with TRBJ2-5, with D hard to call. V dropped 6 bases and J dropped 5 bases, with 10 bases sitting between them. This CDR3 contains 12 residues. In germline, CDR1 is MDHEN, CDR2 SYDVKM. DNA of the CDR3: TGTGCCAGCAGCCTACCTCGGGAGACCCAGTACTTC. Translation gives CASSLPRETQYF.

This chain joins TRBV5-4 and TRBJ2-3; 11 bases map to TRBD2. The CDR3 covers 16 residues. V gave up 4 bases and J gave up 5 bases; unmatched junction bases: 9. Germline V gene data show CDR1 as SGHNT and CDR2 as YYREEE (reference sequence). The CDR3 loop reads CASSVSGGAGGDTQYF. CDR3 coding DNA: TGTGCCAGCAGCGTTAGCGGGGGGGCCGGGGGAGATACGCAGTATTTT.

This sequence joins TRBV13 and TRBJ1-6; 10 positions agree with TRBD1. Looked up from germline, CDR1 is PRHDT and CDR2 is FYEKMQ (reference sequence). CDR3 length: 21 amino acids. The V segment lost 5 bases and the J segment 0 bases; nucleotides outside the gene matches: 16. The CDR3 spells CASSLVGWGQGIGSYNSPLHF. DNA of the CDR3: TGTGCCAGCAGCCTCGTAGGATGGGGACAGGGGATTGGCTCCTATAATTCACCCCTCCACTTT.

This clone was picked up a small number of times. The chain combines TRBV19 with TRBJ2-3, with a weak D call TRBD1 (6 bases). Trimming cost V 4 bases and J 4 bases, with 9 bases left between them. The germline CDR1 and CDR2 sequences are LNHDA and SQIVND (reference sequence). This CDR3 is built from 13 residues. The CDR3 DNA follows: TGTGCCAGTAGTACCTGGACAGCAGATACGCAGTATTTT. Translation: CASSTWTADTQYF.

The rearrangement joins TRBV6-1 to TRBJ1-5; no clear D. CDR1 and CDR2 from the germline V gene are MNHNS and SASEGT. Trimming cost V 2 bases and J 7 bases, with 12 bases left between them. The CDR3 extends over 14 amino acids. For the CDR3, the DNA is TGTGCCAGCAGTGAACCCCCGGCGGGGCAGCCCCAGCATTTT. Translating it yields CASSEPPAGQPQHF.

The chain couples TRBV6-2 or TRBV6-3 to TRBJ2-7; 7 bases map to TRBD1. Germline V gene lookup returns CDR1 MNHEY and CDR2 SVGEGT. The CDR3 has 15 amino acids. Trimming at V came to 5 bases and at J to 2 bases, leaving 9 bases not matched to a gene. The CDR3 loop is CASSHSGTAAYEQYF. The CDR3 DNA sequence: TGTGCCAGCAGTCATTCCGGGACAGCCGCCTACGAGCAGTACTTC.

J is TRBJ2-7 and V is TRBV18; TRBD1 is a possible D gene (5 bases). Trimming took 8 bases from V and 1 from J, leaving 12 bases between them. Germline-derived CDR1 and CDR2 are KGHSH and LQKENI. This CDR3 contains 13 residues. CDR3: CASRIDSSYEQYF. CDR3 DNA sequence: TGTGCCAGCCGAATTGACAGTTCCTACGAGCAGTACTTC.

In the case of this clone: The sample carries other DNA sequences with the same CDR3. V and J are TRBV4-2 and TRBJ1-1, with TRBD1 as a possible D gene (5 bases). The V gene's germline CDR1 is LGHNA and CDR2 YNFKEQ. The CDR3 loop spans 14 amino acids. Trimming left V 0 bases short and J 0 bases short, with 5 bases between. The DNA for the CDR3 is TGTGCCAGCAGCCAAGACAGGGTGAACACTGAAGCTTTCTTT. Amino acids: CASSQDRVNTEAFF.

The V and J genes are TRBV9 and TRBJ1-6, with 8 bases fitting TRBD1. The CDR3 length is 16 residues. Losses at the gene ends were 0 bases for V and 8 bases for J; bases not matched to a gene: 7. Germline V lookup: CDR1 SGDLS, CDR2 YYNGEE. CDR3 coding DNA: TGTGCCAGCAGCGTAGGGGGCGGACAGGGCTATTCACCCCTCCACTTT. Amino acids: CASSVGGGQGYSPLHF.

The rearrangement joins TRBV7-7 to TRBJ1-4; D perhaps matches TRBD1 (6 bases). Trimming removed 5 bases at V and 5 bases at J, with 12 bases between. Per germline, CDR1 SSHAT and CDR2 FNYEAQ (reference sequence). The CDR3 runs 14 residues. DNA for the CDR3: TGTGCCAGCAGCACAGGGACGGGGAATGAAAAACTGTTTTTT. Its protein is CASSTGTGNEKLFF.